This paragraph covers one T cell receptor (beta chain) sequence. Its cognate antigen is unknown. The CDR3 is 15 amino acids. The germline V and J ends were trimmed by 6 bases and 5 bases, with 22 bases remaining between them. CDR1 and CDR2 from the germline V gene are SQVTM and ANQGSEA. The entry originates in a study of tumor and adjacent non-tumor tissue in lung cancer. A modified ARM-PCR protocol with three rounds of nested PCR amplified TCRbeta. TCRdb redid the calling of the multiplex PCR reads with MiXCR, one entry per CDR3 protein. Counted here are 35,000 to 50,000 distinct CDR3 sequences, roughly 60% occurring once; the ten biggest clones make up 45% to 55%. Study outcomes and limitations: Normal lung showed higher cumulative top 100 clone frequency than tumor. Shorter survival was associated with higher TCR diversity in tumors.

RNA was extracted from bulk tissue without any cell sorting. The normal lung tissue was taken more than 3 cm from the tumor edge. Chemotherapy-naive patients with new lung cancer underwent thoracic surgery in China, August–November 2014. Sequenced material: distant non-tumor lung tissue. The chain uses TRBV29-1 and TRBJ1-2, with D unresolved. The receptor was isolated from a man over 45 with non-small cell lung cancer. In nucleotides, the CDR3 is TGCAGCGTGGCCGCTCCACAGACATGGCTTTATGGCTACACCTTC. As protein: CSVAAPQTWLYGYTF. Drawing the rest from reference TRBV29-1 and TRBJ1-2, the complete variable domain is SAVISQKPSRDICQRGTSLTIQCQVDSQVTMMFWYRQQPGQSLTLIATANQGSEATYESGFVIDKFPISRPNLTFSTLTVSNMSPEDSSIYLCSVAAPQTWLYGYTFGSGTRLTVV.